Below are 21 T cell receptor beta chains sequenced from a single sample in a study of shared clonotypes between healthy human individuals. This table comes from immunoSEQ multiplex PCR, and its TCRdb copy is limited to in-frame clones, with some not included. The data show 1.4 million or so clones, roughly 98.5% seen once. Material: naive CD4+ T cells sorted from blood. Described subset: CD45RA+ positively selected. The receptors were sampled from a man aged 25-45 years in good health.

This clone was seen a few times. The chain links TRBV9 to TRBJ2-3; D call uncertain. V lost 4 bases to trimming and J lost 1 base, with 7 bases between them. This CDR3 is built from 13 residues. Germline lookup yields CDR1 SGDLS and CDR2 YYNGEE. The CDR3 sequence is CASSSRGTDTQYF. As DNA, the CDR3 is TGTGCCAGCAGCTCCCGGGGCACAGATACGCAGTATTTT.

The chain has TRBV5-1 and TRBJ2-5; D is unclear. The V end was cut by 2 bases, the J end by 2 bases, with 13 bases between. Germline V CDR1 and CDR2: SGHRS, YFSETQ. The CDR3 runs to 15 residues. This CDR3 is CASSLVQPTQETQYF. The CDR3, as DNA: TGCGCCAGCAGCTTAGTACAGCCCACTCAAGAGACCCAGTACTTC.

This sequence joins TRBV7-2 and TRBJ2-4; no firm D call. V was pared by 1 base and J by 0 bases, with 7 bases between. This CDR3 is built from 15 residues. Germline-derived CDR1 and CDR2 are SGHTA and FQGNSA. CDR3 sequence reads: CASSLDPLAKNIQYF. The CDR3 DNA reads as TGTGCCAGCAGCTTAGACCCCTTAGCCAAAAACATTCAGTACTTC.

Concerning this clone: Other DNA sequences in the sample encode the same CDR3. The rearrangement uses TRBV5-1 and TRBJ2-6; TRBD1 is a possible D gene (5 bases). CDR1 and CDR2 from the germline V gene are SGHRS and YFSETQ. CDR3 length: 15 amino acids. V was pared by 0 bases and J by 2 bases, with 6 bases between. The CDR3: CASSLVGAGANVLTF. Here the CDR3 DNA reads TGCGCCAGCAGCTTGGTAGGGGCTGGGGCCAACGTCCTGACTTTC. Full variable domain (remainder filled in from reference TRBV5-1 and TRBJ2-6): KAGVTQTPRYLIKTRGQQVTLSCSPISGHRSVSWYQQTPGQGLQFLFEYFSETQRNKGNFPGRFSGRQFSNSRSEMNVSTLELGDSALYLCASSLVGAGANVLTFGAGSRLTVL.

CDR3 protein: CASSLLSGPSGELFF. DNA for the CDR3: TGTGCCAGCAGCTTACTTAGCGGACCATCCGGGGAGCTGTTTTTT. The genes are TRBV7-3 and TRBJ2-2, with D maybe TRBD2 (6 bases). The CDR3 length is 15 residues. Trimming took off 2 bases at V and 6 bases at J, with 13 bases between the two ends. The germline V gene encodes CDR1 SGHTA and CDR2 FQGTGA.

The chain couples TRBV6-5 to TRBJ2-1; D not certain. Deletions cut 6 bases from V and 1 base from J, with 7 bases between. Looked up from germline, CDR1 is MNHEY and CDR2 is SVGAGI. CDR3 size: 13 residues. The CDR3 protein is CASSSFSYNEQFF. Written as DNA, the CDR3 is TGTGCCAGCAGCTCGTTTTCCTACAATGAGCAGTTCTTC.

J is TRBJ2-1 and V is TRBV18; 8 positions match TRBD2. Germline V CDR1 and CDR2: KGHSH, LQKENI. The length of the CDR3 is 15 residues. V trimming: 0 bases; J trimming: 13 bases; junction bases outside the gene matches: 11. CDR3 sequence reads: CASSPPASGGRLQFF. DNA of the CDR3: TGTGCCAGCTCACCACCGGCGTCAGGCGGGAGGCTTCAGTTCTTC.

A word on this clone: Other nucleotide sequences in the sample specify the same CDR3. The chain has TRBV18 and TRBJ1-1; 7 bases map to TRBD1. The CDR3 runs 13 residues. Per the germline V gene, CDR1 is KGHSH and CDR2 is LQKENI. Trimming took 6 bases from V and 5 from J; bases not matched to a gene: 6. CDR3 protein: CASSPQGGTEAFF. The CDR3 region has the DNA TGTGCCAGCTCCCCGCAGGGGGGGACTGAAGCTTTCTTT.

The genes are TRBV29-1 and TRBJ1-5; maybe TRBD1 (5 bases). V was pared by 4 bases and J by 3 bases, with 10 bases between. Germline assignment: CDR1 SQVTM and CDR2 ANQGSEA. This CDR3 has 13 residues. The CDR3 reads CSVAQGINQPQHF. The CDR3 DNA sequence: TGCAGCGTTGCCCAGGGTATCAATCAGCCCCAGCATTTT.

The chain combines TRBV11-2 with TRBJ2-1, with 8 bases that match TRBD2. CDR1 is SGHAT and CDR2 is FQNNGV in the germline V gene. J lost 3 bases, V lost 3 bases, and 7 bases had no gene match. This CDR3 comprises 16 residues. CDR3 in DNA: TGTGCCAGCAGCTTCGGGGTGGCGGGAGGCTACAATGAGCAGTTCTTC. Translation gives CASSFGVAGGYNEQFF.

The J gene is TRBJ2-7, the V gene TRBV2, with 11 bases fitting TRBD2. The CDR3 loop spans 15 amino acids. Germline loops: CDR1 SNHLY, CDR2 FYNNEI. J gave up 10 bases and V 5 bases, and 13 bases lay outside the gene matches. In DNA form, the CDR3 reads TGTGCCAGCAGTAACCGACTAGCGGGACCTCCGAGACAGTACTTC. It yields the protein CASSNRLAGPPRQYF. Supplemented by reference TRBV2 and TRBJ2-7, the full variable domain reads EPEVTQTPSHQVTQMGQEVILRCVPISNHLYFYWYRQILGQKVEFLVSFYNNEISEKSEIFDDQFSVERPDGSNFTLKIRSTKLEDSAMYFCASSNRLAGPPRQYFGPGTRLTVT.

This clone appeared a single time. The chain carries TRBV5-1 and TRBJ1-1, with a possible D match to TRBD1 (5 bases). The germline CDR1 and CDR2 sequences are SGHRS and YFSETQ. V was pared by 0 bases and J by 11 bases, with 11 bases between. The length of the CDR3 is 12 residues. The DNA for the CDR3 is TGCGCCAGCAGCTTGGTTAGGGGTGAGGCTTTCTTT. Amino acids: CASSLVRGEAFF.

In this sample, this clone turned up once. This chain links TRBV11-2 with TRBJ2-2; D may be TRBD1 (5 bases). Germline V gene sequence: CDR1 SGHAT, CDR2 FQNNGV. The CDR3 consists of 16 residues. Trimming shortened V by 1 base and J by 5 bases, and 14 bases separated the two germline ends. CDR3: CASSLVGAGNTGELFF. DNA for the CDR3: TGTGCCAGCAGCTTAGTTGGGGCAGGGAATACCGGGGAGCTGTTTTTT.

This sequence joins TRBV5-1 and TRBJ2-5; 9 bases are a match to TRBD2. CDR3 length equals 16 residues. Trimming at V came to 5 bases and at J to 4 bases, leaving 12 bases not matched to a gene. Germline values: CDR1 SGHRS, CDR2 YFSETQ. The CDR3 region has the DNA TGCGCCAGCAGTCGAAGCAAGACTAGCGGAGGAGAGACCCAGTACTTC. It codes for CASSRSKTSGGETQYF.

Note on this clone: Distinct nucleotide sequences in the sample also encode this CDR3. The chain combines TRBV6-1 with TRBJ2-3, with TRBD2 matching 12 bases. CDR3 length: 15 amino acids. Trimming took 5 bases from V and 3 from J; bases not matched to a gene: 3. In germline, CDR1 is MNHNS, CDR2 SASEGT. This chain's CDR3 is CASSPLAGGTDTQYF. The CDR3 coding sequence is TGTGCCAGCAGTCCCCTAGCGGGAGGGACAGATACGCAGTATTTT.

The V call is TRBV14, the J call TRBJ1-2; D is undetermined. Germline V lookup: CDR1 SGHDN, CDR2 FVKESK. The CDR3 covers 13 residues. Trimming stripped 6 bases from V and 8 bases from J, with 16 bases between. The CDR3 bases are TGTGCCAGCAGTCCCTGGACTGCGAGAGGCTACACCTTC. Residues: CASSPWTARGYTF.

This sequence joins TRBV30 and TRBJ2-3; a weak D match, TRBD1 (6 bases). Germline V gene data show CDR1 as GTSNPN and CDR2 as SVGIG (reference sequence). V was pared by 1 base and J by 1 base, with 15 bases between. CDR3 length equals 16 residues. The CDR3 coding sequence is TGTGCCTGGAGTGACCCGCAGGGGCTTGGCACAGATACGCAGTATTTT. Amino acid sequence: CAWSDPQGLGTDTQYF. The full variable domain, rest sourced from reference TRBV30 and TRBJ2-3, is SQTIHQWPATLVQPVGSPLSLECTVEGTSNPNLYWYRQAAGRGLQLLFYSVGIGQISSEVPQNLSASRPQDRQFILSSKKLLLSDSGFYLCAWSDPQGLGTDTQYFGPGTRLTVL.

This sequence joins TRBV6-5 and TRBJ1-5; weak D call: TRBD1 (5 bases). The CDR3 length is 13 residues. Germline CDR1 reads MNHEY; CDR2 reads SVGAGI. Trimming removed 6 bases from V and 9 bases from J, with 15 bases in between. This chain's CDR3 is CASSRTGSWPQHF. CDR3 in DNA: TGTGCCAGCAGCAGAACAGGTTCGTGGCCCCAGCATTTT.

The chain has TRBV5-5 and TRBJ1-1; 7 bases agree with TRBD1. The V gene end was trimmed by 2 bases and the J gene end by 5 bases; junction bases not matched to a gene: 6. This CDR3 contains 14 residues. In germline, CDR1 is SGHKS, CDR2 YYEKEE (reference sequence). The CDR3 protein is CASSFWDSRTEAFF. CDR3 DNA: TGTGCCAGCAGCTTCTGGGACAGTCGAACTGAAGCTTTCTTT.

The CDR3 coding sequence is TGTGCCAGCAGTGACGGCTCCCTACAAACCCAAAGCTCCTACGAGCAGTACTTC. Protein product: CASSDGSLQTQSSYEQYF. The genes are TRBV6-4 and TRBJ2-7, with no clear D. The CDR3 has 18 amino acids. CDR1 MRHNA and CDR2 SNTAGT come from the germline V gene. Trimming cost V 2 bases and J 0 bases, with 20 bases left between them.

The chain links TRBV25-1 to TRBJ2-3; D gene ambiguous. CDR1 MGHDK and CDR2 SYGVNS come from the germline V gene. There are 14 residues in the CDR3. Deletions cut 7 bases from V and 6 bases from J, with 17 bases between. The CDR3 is CASTDLWHTDTQYF. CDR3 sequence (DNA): TGTGCCAGCACCGACCTCTGGCATACCGATACGCAGTATTTT.